Each of the 6 T cell receptor beta chains below was sequenced from the same sample in a study of cytomegalovirus exposure and HLA in healthy donors. Researchers ran the PCR with 60 Vbeta and 13 Jbeta primers. Data came from immunoSEQ multiplex PCR; TCRdb stores just in-frame clones and leaves some out. The profile shows approximately 100,000 clones, more than 60% of them singletons. Sequenced input: PBMCs. The receptors come from a human donor in good health.

The chain joins TRBV9 to TRBJ1-6; 7 nucleotides line up with TRBD1. The V segment lost 0 bases and the J segment 10 bases; nucleotides outside the gene matches: 4. The CDR3 extends over 14 amino acids. CDR1 is SGDLS, CDR2 YYNGEE, per germline. The CDR3 bases are TGTGCCAGCAGCGTAGTCGGCAGGGGGTCACCCCTCCACTTT. It is translated as CASSVVGRGSPLHF. The full variable domain, completed using reference TRBV9 and TRBJ1-6, is DSGVTQTPKHLITATGQRVTLRCSPRSGDLSVYWYQQSLDQGLQFLIQYYNGEERAKGNILERFSAQQFPDLHSELNLSSLELGDSALYFCASSVVGRGSPLHFGNGTRLTVT.

This chain links TRBV19 with TRBJ1-2, with a tentative D call TRBD1 (6 bases). The germline V and J ends were trimmed by 1 base and 1 base, with 13 bases remaining between them. Germline CDR1 reads LNHDA; CDR2 reads SQIVND (reference sequence). The CDR3 extends over 16 amino acids. The DNA of the CDR3 is TGTGCCAGTAGTATAGGGGCTACAGGGTTTAACTATGGCTACACCTTC. Amino acid sequence: CASSIGATGFNYGYTF.

The rearrangement uses TRBV9 and TRBJ2-5; a possible D gene is TRBD2 (7 bases). The CDR3 is 17 residues long. Trimming took off 0 bases at V and 1 base at J, with 16 bases between the two ends. Per germline, CDR1 SGDLS and CDR2 YYNGEE. CDR3 sequence reads: CASSVGGGGGLQETQYF. As DNA, the CDR3 is TGTGCCAGCAGCGTAGGGGGGGGCGGGGGCCTCCAAGAGACCCAGTACTTC.

The chain is built from TRBV5-8 and TRBJ2-2, with 8 bases fitting TRBD1. Per germline, CDR1 SGHTS and CDR2 YDEGEE. The CDR3 length is 20 residues. J was trimmed by 1 base and V by 4 bases; bases with no gene match: 18. This CDR3 is CASSPGTGLKTRKNTGELFF. The CDR3 DNA follows: TGTGCCAGCAGCCCCGGGACAGGCCTGAAAACCCGAAAGAACACCGGGGAGCTGTTTTTT.

This clone was counted only a few times. This same CDR3 is encoded by further DNA sequences in the sample. The gene calls are TRBV7-9 and TRBJ1-3; a possible D gene is TRBD1 (5 bases). The V and J ends lost 1 base and 4 bases respectively, with 5 bases between them. Germline V gives CDR1 SEHNR, CDR2 FQNEAQ (reference sequence). The CDR3 has 13 amino acids. The CDR3 loop is CASSLGQGNTIYF. The DNA for the CDR3 is TGTGCCAGCAGCTTAGGACAGGGAAACACCATATATTTT. Combining the CDR3 with reference TRBV7-9 and TRBJ1-3 gives the whole variable domain DTGVSQNPRHKITKRGQNVTFRCDPISEHNRLYWYRQTLGQGPEFLTYFQNEAQLEKSRLLSDRFSAERPKGSFSTLEIQRTEQGDSAMYLCASSLGQGNTIYFGEGSWLTVV.

The chain uses TRBV4-2 and TRBJ2-2; the D is unclear. The germline V and J ends were trimmed by 0 bases and 3 bases, with 8 bases remaining between them. Germline V lookup: CDR1 LGHNA, CDR2 YNFKEQ. This CDR3 has 15 residues. The CDR3 is CASSQEAQDTGELFF. The CDR3 DNA follows: TGTGCCAGCAGCCAAGAAGCTCAAGACACCGGGGAGCTGTTTTTT.